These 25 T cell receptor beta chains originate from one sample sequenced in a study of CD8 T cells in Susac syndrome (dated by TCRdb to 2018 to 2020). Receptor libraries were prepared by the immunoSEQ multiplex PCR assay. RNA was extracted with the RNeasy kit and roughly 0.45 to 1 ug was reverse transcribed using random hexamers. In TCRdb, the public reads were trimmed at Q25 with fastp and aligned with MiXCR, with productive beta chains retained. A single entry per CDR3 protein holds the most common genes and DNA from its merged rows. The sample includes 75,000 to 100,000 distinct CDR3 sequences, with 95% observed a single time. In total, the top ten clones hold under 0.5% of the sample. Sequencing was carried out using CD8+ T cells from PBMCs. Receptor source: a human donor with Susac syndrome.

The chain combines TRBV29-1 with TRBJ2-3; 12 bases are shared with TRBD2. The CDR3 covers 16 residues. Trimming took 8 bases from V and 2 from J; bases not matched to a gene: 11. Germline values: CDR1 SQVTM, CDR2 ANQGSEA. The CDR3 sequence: CSFSRGTSGPTDTQYF. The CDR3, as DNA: TGCAGCTTCTCACGGGGGACTAGCGGGCCCACAGATACGCAGTATTTT.

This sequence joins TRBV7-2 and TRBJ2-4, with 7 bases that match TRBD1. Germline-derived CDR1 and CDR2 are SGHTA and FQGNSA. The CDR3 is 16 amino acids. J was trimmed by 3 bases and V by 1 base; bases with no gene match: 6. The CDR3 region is CASSLGTGANKNIQYF. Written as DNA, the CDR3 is TGTGCCAGCAGCTTAGGAACAGGGGCCAACAAAAACATTCAGTACTTC.

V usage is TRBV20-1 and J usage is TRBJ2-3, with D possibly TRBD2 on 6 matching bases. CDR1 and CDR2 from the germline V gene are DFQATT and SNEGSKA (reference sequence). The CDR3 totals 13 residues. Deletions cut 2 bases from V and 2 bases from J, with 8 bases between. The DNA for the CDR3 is TGCAGTGCTAGACGGGGGATCACAGATACGCAGTATTTT. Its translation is CSARRGITDTQYF.

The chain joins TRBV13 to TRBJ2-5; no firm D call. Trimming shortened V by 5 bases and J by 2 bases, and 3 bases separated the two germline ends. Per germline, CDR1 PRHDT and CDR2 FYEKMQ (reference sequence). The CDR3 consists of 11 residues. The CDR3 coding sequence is TGTGCCAGCAGCAAACAAGAGACCCAGTACTTC. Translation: CASSKQETQYF.

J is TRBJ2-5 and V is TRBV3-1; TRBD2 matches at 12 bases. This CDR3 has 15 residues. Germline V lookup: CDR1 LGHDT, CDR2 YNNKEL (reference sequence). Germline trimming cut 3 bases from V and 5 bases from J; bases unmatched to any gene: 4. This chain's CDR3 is CASSQTSGRGETQYF. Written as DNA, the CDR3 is TGTGCCAGCAGCCAGACTAGCGGGAGAGGTGAGACCCAGTACTTC.

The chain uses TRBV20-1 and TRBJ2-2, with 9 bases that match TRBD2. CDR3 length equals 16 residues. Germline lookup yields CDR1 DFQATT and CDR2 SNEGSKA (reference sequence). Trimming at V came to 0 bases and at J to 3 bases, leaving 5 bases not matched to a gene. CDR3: CSARDLLAGDTGELFF. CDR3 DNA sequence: TGCAGTGCTAGAGATCTCTTAGCGGGAGACACCGGGGAGCTGTTTTTT.

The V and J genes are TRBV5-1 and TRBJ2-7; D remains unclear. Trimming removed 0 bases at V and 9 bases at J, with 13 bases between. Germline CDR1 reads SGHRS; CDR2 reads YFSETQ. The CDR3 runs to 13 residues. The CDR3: CASSLGRILVQYF. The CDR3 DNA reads TGCGCCAGCAGCTTGGGCCGGATTTTGGTGCAGTACTTC.

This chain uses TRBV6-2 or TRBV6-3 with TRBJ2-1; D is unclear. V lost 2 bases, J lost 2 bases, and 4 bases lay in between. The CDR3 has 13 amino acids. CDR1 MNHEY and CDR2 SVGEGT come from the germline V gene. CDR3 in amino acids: CASSYNAYNEQFF. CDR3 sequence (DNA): TGTGCCAGCAGTTACAACGCCTACAATGAGCAGTTCTTC.

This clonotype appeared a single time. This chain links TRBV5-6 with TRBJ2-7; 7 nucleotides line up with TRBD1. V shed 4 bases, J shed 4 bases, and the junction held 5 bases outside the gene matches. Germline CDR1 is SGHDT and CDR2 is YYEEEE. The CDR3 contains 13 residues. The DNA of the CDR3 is TGTGCCAGCAGCCCGGGACAGCCGTACGAGCAGTACTTC. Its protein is CASSPGQPYEQYF.

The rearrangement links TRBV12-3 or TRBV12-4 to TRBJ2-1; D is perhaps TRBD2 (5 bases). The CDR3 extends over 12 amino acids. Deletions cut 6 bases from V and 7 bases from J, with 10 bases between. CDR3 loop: CASSGRRNEQFF. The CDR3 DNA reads TGTGCCAGCAGCGGCAGGAGGAATGAGCAGTTCTTC.

CDR3 nucleotides: TGTGCCACCAGCGGTGACAGGGCCCTTTACGAGCAGTACTTC. Translated: CATSGDRALYEQYF. This chain joins TRBV15 and TRBJ2-7, with 7 bases identical to TRBD1. CDR1 and CDR2 from the germline V gene are LNHNV and YYDKDF (reference sequence). This CDR3 has 14 residues. After removal of 5 bases from V and 4 bases from J, the junction contained 8 bases not matched to a gene.

This chain's CDR3 is CASHADRDFAGELFF. The CDR3 bases are TGTGCCAGCCATGCGGACAGGGATTTTGCCGGGGAGCTGTTTTTT. V is TRBV25-1 and J is TRBJ2-2; 8 bases fit TRBD1. V lost 8 bases to trimming and J lost 6 bases; unmatched junction nucleotides: 11. Germline V gene data show CDR1 as MGHDK and CDR2 as SYGVNS. The CDR3 is 15 residues long.

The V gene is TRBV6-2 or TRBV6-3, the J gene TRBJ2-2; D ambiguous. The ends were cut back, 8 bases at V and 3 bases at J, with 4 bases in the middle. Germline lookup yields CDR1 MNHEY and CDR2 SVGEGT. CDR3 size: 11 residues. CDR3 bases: TGTGCCAGCGCCTACACCGGGGAGCTGTTTTTT. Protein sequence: CASAYTGELFF.

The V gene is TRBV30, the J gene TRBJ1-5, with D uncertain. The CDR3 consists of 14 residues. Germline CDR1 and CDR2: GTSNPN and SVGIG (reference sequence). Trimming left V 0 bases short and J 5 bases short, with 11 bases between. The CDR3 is CAWSVLEEYQPQHF. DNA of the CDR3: TGTGCCTGGAGTGTACTTGAGGAGTATCAGCCCCAGCATTTT.

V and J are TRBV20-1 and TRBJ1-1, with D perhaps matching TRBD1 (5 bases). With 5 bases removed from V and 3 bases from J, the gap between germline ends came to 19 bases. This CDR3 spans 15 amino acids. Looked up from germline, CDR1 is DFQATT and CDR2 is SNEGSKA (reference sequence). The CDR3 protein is CSAFPTDGGDTEAFF. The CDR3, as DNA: TGCAGTGCTTTCCCGACAGACGGAGGGGACACTGAAGCTTTCTTT.

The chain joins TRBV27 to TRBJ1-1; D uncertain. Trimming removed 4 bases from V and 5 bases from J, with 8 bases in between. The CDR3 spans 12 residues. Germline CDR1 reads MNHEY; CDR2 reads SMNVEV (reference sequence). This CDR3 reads CASSSQGTEAFF. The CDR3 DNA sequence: TGTGCCAGCAGTTCCCAAGGGACTGAAGCTTTCTTT.

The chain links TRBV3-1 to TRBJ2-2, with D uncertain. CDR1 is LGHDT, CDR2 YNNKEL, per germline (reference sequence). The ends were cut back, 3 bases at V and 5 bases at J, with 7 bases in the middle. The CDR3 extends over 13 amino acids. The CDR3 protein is CASSQDSTGELFF. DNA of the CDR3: TGTGCCAGCAGCCAGGATTCAACCGGGGAGCTGTTTTTT.

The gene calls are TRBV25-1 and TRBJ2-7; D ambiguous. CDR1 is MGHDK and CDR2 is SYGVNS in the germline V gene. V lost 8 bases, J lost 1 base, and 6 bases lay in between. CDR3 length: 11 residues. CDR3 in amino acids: CASATSYEQYF. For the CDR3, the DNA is TGTGCCAGCGCCACTTCCTACGAGCAGTACTTC.

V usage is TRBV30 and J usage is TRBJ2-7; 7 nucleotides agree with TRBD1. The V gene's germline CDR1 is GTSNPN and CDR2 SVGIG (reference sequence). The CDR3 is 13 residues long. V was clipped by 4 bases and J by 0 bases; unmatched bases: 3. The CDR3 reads CAWKRQGSYEQYF. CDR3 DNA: TGTGCCTGGAAGCGACAGGGCTCCTACGAGCAGTACTTC.

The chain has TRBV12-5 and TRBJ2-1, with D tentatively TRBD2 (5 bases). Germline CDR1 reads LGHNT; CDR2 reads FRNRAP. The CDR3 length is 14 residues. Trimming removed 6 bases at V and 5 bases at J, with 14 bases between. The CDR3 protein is CASGPGGSDNEQFF. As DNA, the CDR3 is TGTGCTAGTGGGCCCGGCGGGTCGGACAATGAGCAGTTCTTC. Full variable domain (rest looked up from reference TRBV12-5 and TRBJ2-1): DARVTQTPRHKVTEMGQEVTMRCQPILGHNTVFWYRQTMMQGLELLAYFRNRAPLDDSGMPKDRFSAEMPDATLATLKIQPSEPRDSAVYFCASGPGGSDNEQFFGPGTRLTVL.

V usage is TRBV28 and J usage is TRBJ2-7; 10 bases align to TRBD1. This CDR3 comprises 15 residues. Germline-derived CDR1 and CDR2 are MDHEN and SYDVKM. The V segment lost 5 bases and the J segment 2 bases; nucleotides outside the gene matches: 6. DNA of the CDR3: TGTGCCAGCAGTGCCGGGACAGGGGATCCCTACGAGCAGTACTTC. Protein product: CASSAGTGDPYEQYF.

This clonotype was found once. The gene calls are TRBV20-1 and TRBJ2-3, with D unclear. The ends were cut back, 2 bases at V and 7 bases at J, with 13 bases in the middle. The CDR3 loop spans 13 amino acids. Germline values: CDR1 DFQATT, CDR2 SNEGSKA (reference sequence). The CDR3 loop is CSARPPLEYTQYF. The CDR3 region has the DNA TGCAGTGCTAGACCTCCCCTGGAGTATACGCAGTATTTT.

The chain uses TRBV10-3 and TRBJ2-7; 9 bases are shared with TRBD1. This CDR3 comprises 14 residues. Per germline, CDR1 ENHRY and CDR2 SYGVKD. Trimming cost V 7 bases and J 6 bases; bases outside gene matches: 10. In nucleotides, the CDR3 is TGTGCCATCAATCCGGGACAGGGTTGGCCCGAGCAGTACTTC. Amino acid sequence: CAINPGQGWPEQYF.

The CDR3 sequence: CASRPLAGAPDEQFF. CDR3 nucleotides: TGTGCCAGCAGACCACTAGCGGGAGCCCCCGATGAGCAGTTCTTC. The chain has TRBV7-2 and TRBJ2-1, with 11 bases lining up with TRBD2. Germline V lookup: CDR1 SGHTA, CDR2 FQGNSA. The CDR3 has 15 amino acids. V lost 6 bases and J lost 8; bases outside the gene matches: 9.

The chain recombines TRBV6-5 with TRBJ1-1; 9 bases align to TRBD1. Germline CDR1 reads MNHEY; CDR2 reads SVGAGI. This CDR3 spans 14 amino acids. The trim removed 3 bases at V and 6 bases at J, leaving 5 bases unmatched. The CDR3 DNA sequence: TGTGCCAGCAGTTATGGGACAGGGAAGGCTGAAGCTTTCTTT. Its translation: CASSYGTGKAEAFF.